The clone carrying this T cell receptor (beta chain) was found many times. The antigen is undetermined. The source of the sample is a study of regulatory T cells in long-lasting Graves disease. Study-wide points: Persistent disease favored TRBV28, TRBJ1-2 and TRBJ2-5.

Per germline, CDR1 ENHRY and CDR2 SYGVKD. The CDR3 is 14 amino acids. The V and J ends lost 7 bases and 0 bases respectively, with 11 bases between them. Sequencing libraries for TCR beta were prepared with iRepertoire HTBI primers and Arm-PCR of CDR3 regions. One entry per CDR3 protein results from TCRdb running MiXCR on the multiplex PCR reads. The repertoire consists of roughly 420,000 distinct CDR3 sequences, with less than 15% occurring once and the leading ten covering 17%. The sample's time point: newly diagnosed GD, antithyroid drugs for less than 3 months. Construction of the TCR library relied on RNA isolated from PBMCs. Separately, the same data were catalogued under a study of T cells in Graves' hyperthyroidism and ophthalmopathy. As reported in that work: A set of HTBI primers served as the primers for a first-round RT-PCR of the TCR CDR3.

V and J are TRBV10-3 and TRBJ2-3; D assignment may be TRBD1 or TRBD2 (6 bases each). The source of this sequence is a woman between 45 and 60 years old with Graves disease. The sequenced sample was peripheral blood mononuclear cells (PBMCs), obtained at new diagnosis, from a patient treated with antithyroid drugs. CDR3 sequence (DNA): TGTGCCATCAACACAGGGAGGAGCACAGATACGCAGTATTTT. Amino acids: CAINTGRSTDTQYF.